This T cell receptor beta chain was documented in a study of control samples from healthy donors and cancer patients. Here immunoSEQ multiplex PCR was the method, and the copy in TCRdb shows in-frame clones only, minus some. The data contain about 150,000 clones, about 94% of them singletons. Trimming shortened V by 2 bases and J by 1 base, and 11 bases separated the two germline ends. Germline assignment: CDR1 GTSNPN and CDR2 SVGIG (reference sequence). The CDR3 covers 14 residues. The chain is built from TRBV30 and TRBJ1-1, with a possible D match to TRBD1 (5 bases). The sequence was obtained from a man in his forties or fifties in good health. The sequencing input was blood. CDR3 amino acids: CAWSQGVTNTEAFF. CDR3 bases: TGTGCCTGGAGTCAAGGGGTGACGAACACTGAAGCTTTCTTT.